A single sample is the source of the 2 T cell receptor beta chains below, sequenced in a study of regulatory T cells in long-lasting Graves disease (dated by TCRdb to the early 2020s). The time point label here, explained by the study, means: newly diagnosed GD, antithyroid drugs for less than 3 months. For both TCR sequencing and RNA sequencing, RNA was extracted from PBMCs using TRIzol. The library was prepared using multiplex PCR. The sample was run on an Illumina HiSeq 4000. iRepertoire HTBI primers and Arm-PCR amplification of CDR3 regions were used to construct TCR beta libraries. Clones were called with MiXCR by TCRdb after fastp trimmed the public reads at Q25, and only in-frame beta chains were retained. For every CDR3 protein sequence, its rows merge into one entry that carries the most common genes and DNA. In this sample the table shows 200,000 to 250,000 distinct CDR3 sequences, 15% to 20% of which occur a single time. The ten largest clones add up to roughly a fifth of the sample.

The sequenced sample was peripheral blood mononuclear cells (PBMCs), obtained at new diagnosis, from a patient treated with antithyroid drugs. The receptors shown here come from a female donor with Graves disease.

In its sample, this clonotype was seen a few times. The chain links TRBV30 to TRBJ1-5; tentative D call: TRBD1 (5 bases). Germline V CDR1 and CDR2: GTSNPN, SVGIG (reference sequence). With 0 bases removed from V and 0 bases from J, the gap between germline ends came to 6 bases. CDR3 length: 14 residues. CDR3 DNA: TGTGCCTGGAGTGTAAGGGGTAGCAATCAGCCCCAGCATTTT. Its translation is CAWSVRGSNQPQHF.

This clonotype has at least ten counts. This sequence joins TRBV6-2 or TRBV6-3 and TRBJ2-3; D is perhaps TRBD1 (6 bases). Trimming removed 4 bases at V and 0 bases at J, with 11 bases between. The CDR3 is made up of 15 amino acids. Germline CDR1 reads MNHEY; CDR2 reads SVGEGT. As DNA, the CDR3 is TGTGCCAGCAGTTCCGGGACAAAGAGCACAGATACGCAGTATTTT. Protein: CASSSGTKSTDTQYF.